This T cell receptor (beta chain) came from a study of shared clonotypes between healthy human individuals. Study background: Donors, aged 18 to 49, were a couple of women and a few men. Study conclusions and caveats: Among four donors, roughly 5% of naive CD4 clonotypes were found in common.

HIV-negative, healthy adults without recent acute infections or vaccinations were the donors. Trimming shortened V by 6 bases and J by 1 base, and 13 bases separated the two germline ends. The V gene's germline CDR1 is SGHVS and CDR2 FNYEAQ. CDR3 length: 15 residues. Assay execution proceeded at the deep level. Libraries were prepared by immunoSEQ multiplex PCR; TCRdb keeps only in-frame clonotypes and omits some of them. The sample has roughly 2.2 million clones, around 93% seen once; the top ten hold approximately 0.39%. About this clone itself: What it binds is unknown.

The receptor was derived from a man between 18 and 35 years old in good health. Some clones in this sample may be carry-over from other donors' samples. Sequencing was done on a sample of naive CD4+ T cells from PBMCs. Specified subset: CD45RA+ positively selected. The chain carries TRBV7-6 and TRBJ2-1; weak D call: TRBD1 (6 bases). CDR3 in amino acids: CASSRIGGSYNEQFF. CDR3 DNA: TGTGCCAGCAGTCGTATAGGGGGTTCCTACAATGAGCAGTTCTTC.